Listed below are T cell receptor beta chains from one sample, sequenced in a study of CD8 T cells in ankylosing spondylitis. Using its own MiXCR run on the 5' RACE reads, TCRdb lists one record per CDR3 protein. The sample records around 770,000 distinct CDR3 sequences, around 20% being singletons. The sequenced sample consisted of blood, either unsorted or a sorted T cell fraction (not recorded which). The receptors come from a male donor with ankylosing spondylitis. The CDR3 runs from the conserved cysteine through the conserved F or W. A D gene is named only where the DNA matches it firmly. Size is stated for part of the rows, as once, few or many counts, or as a class when the clone is expanded.

cdr3_nt: TGTGCCAGCAGCGGACCGGGCCTGAGCTCCTACGAGCAGTACTTC; cdr3_aa: CASSGPGLSSYEQYF; j_call: TRBJ2-7; d_call: NA; clone_size: NA; v_call: TRBV5-6
cdr3_nt: TGTGCCAGCAGCTTAGGATCAACTCCCTACAATGAGCAGTTCTTC; cdr3_aa: CASSLGSTPYNEQFF; j_call: TRBJ2-1; d_call: NA; clone_size: few; v_call: TRBV11-2
cdr3_nt: TGCGCCAGCAGCTTGGCGCCAGTGATCGCGGGCGACACTGAAGCTTTCTTT; cdr3_aa: CASSLAPVIAGDTEAFF; j_call: TRBJ1-1; d_call: NA; clone_size: NA; v_call: TRBV5-1
cdr3_nt: TGCGCCAGCAGCTTAGGTGCAGGGCGGGCAGATACGCAGTATTTT; cdr3_aa: CASSLGAGRADTQYF; j_call: TRBJ2-3; d_call: NA; clone_size: few; v_call: TRBV5-1
cdr3_nt: TGCAGCGTCAGCGAAAACTACGAGCAGTACTTC; cdr3_aa: CSVSENYEQYF; j_call: TRBJ2-7; d_call: NA; clone_size: few; v_call: TRBV20-1
cdr3_nt: TGTGCCAGCAGTTTTGGGATCTCCTACGAGCAGTACTTC; cdr3_aa: CASSFGISYEQYF; j_call: TRBJ2-7; d_call: NA; clone_size: NA; v_call: TRBV27
cdr3_nt: TGCGCCAGCAGCTTGTTCCCAGGGGTCGAGACGTTTCAGCCCCAGCATTTT; cdr3_aa: CASSLFPGVETFQPQHF; j_call: TRBJ1-5; d_call: NA; clone_size: few; v_call: TRBV5-1
cdr3_nt: TGCAGTGCTAGTAAGGCTAGCGGGAGCCCCTCCTACGAGCAGTACTTC; cdr3_aa: CSASKASGSPSYEQYF; j_call: TRBJ2-7; d_call: TRBD2; clone_size: NA; v_call: TRBV20-1
cdr3_nt: TGTGCCACCAGTGGCCTTGGGACAGGTGGGGCCGGGGAGCTGTTTTTT; cdr3_aa: CATSGLGTGGAGELFF; j_call: TRBJ2-2; d_call: TRBD1; clone_size: NA; v_call: TRBV24-1
cdr3_nt: TGTGCCAGCAGCTTAGAAACGGCAGGGGGCTATGGCTACACCTTC; cdr3_aa: CASSLETAGGYGYTF; j_call: TRBJ1-2; d_call: TRBD1; clone_size: NA; v_call: TRBV7-9
cdr3_nt: TGTGCCAGCAGCTTAGGATGGAATAACTATGGCTACACCTTC; cdr3_aa: CASSLGWNNYGYTF; j_call: TRBJ1-2; d_call: NA; clone_size: NA; v_call: TRBV7-2
cdr3_nt: TGTGCCAGCAGAGCTAGACAGGGGCCCAATCAGCCCCAGCATTTT; cdr3_aa: CASRARQGPNQPQHF; j_call: TRBJ1-5; d_call: TRBD1; clone_size: NA; v_call: TRBV12-3/TRBV12-4
cdr3_nt: TGTGCCAGCAGGCCCGGGACAGGGGTCAATCAGCCCCAGCATTTT; cdr3_aa: CASRPGTGVNQPQHF; j_call: TRBJ1-5; d_call: TRBD1; clone_size: NA; v_call: TRBV28
cdr3_nt: TGTGCCAGCAGTGCGGCCGGACCCTTGAGGAATGAGCAGTTCTTC; cdr3_aa: CASSAAGPLRNEQFF; j_call: TRBJ2-1; d_call: NA; clone_size: NA; v_call: TRBV12-3/TRBV12-4
cdr3_nt: TGTGCCAGCAGCTTGGATGGTCAGCGGGGAGAGACCCAGTACTTC; cdr3_aa: CASSLDGQRGETQYF; j_call: TRBJ2-5; d_call: TRBD2; clone_size: NA; v_call: TRBV5-5
cdr3_nt: TGTGCCAGCCCCCAGGGGAGCGGGGAGCTGTTTTTT; cdr3_aa: CASPQGSGELFF; j_call: TRBJ2-2; d_call: NA; clone_size: NA; v_call: TRBV12-3/TRBV12-4
cdr3_nt: TGTGCCACCAGCAGAGATTTAAGGGTCTCCTACGAGCAGTACTTC; cdr3_aa: CATSRDLRVSYEQYF; j_call: TRBJ2-7; d_call: NA; clone_size: few; v_call: TRBV15
cdr3_nt: TGTGCCAGCAGTTTAGCCCCCAGTTCACCCCTCCACTTT; cdr3_aa: CASSLAPSSPLHF; j_call: TRBJ1-6; d_call: NA; clone_size: NA; v_call: TRBV12-3/TRBV12-4
cdr3_nt: TGTGCCAGCAGCCTCGACCAGGGTCCCGGGGCCGCAGATACGCAGTATTTT; cdr3_aa: CASSLDQGPGAADTQYF; j_call: TRBJ2-3; d_call: NA; clone_size: once; v_call: TRBV5-6
cdr3_nt: TGCGCCAGCAGTGAGTCTGGGACGGCAAACACTGAAGCTTTCTTT; cdr3_aa: CASSESGTANTEAFF; j_call: TRBJ1-1; d_call: NA; clone_size: few; v_call: TRBV10-2
cdr3_nt: TGTGCCAGCAGTAAGCATGGGACAGGGGGTGTTCATGAGCAGTTCTTC; cdr3_aa: CASSKHGTGGVHEQFF; j_call: TRBJ2-1; d_call: TRBD1; clone_size: few; v_call: TRBV7-3
cdr3_nt: TGTGCCAGCAGCTTACGATTCGCCTACGAGCAGTACTTC; cdr3_aa: CASSLRFAYEQYF; j_call: TRBJ2-7; d_call: NA; clone_size: NA; v_call: TRBV9
cdr3_nt: TGTGCCAGCAGTTCGACAGGGTACTACGAGCAGTACTTC; cdr3_aa: CASSSTGYYEQYF; j_call: TRBJ2-7; d_call: TRBD1; clone_size: few; v_call: TRBV12-3/TRBV12-4
cdr3_nt: TGCAGCGGTAGATCCGGGACAGGGGATACCGGGGAGCTGTTTTTT; cdr3_aa: CSGRSGTGDTGELFF; j_call: TRBJ2-2; d_call: TRBD1; clone_size: NA; v_call: TRBV29-1
cdr3_nt: TGTGCCAGCAGCGTAGGAGGGGGCACTCAGCCCCAGCATTTT; cdr3_aa: CASSVGGGTQPQHF; j_call: TRBJ1-5; d_call: TRBD1; clone_size: NA; v_call: TRBV9
cdr3_nt: TGTGCCAGCACAGTATTCACCTACAATGAGCAGTTCTTC; cdr3_aa: CASTVFTYNEQFF; j_call: TRBJ2-1; d_call: NA; clone_size: NA; v_call: TRBV28
cdr3_nt: TGTGCCAGCAGTCCGAGAGGGTGGGATATAGCCTTCGAGCAGTACTTC; cdr3_aa: CASSPRGWDIAFEQYF; j_call: TRBJ2-7; d_call: NA; clone_size: NA; v_call: TRBV25-1
cdr3_nt: TGCGCCAGCAGCTTGGTTTCCGGGACAAGCGGCTCTGGAAACACCATATATTTT; cdr3_aa: CASSLVSGTSGSGNTIYF; j_call: TRBJ1-3; d_call: NA; clone_size: NA; v_call: TRBV5-1
cdr3_nt: TGTGCCAGCAGCTCCCCGGGACCTCCTTACGAGCAGTACTTC; cdr3_aa: CASSSPGPPYEQYF; j_call: TRBJ2-7; d_call: NA; clone_size: few; v_call: TRBV7-9
cdr3_nt: TGTGCCAGCAGTTTGGTTCAGGGGCAGGATGAGCAGTACTTC; cdr3_aa: CASSLVQGQDEQYF; j_call: TRBJ2-7; d_call: NA; clone_size: NA; v_call: TRBV28
cdr3_nt: TGTGCCAGCACCAACCGGGCCCCTCGCCCTAGTAGCTATGGCTACACCTTC; cdr3_aa: CASTNRAPRPSSYGYTF; j_call: TRBJ1-2; d_call: NA; clone_size: few; v_call: TRBV12-3/TRBV12-4
cdr3_nt: TGCAGTGCTAGAAATCCGGGACAGGGGGGTTACAATGAGCAGTTCTTC; cdr3_aa: CSARNPGQGGYNEQFF; j_call: TRBJ2-1; d_call: TRBD1; clone_size: NA; v_call: TRBV20-1
cdr3_nt: TGTGCCAGCAGTCCCGGGACAGGGGACTACGAGCAGTACTTC; cdr3_aa: CASSPGTGDYEQYF; j_call: TRBJ2-7; d_call: TRBD1; clone_size: many; v_call: TRBV12-3/TRBV12-4
cdr3_nt: TGCAGCGTTGCCAGGGGCCTCTCCTACGAGCAGTACTTC; cdr3_aa: CSVARGLSYEQYF; j_call: TRBJ2-7; d_call: NA; clone_size: NA; v_call: TRBV29-1
cdr3_nt: TGTGCCAGCAGCTTGGCCGCGCGGGGGGGCGGCTACGAGCAGTACTTC; cdr3_aa: CASSLAARGGGYEQYF; j_call: TRBJ2-7; d_call: TRBD2; clone_size: NA; v_call: TRBV5-6
cdr3_nt: TGTGCCAGCAGTACTATGACAGGGTCTATTGATCAGCCCCAGCATTTT; cdr3_aa: CASSTMTGSIDQPQHF; j_call: TRBJ1-5; d_call: TRBD1; clone_size: NA; v_call: TRBV28
cdr3_nt: TGTGCCACCAGTGACCTTGCTTTCGGGGGATACAATGAGCAGTTCTTC; cdr3_aa: CATSDLAFGGYNEQFF; j_call: TRBJ2-1; d_call: NA; clone_size: NA; v_call: TRBV24-1
cdr3_nt: TGTGCCAGCAGCGTCTCAGGAGCAACAGATACGCAGTATTTT; cdr3_aa: CASSVSGATDTQYF; j_call: TRBJ2-3; d_call: NA; clone_size: NA; v_call: TRBV7-3
cdr3_nt: TGTGCCAGCAGCTTGGGTTCGGAATACAATGAGCAGTTCTTC; cdr3_aa: CASSLGSEYNEQFF; j_call: TRBJ2-1; d_call: NA; clone_size: NA; v_call: TRBV7-3
cdr3_nt: TGCAGTGCTAGTGGCCGGAGCAATCAGCCCCAGCATTTT; cdr3_aa: CSASGRSNQPQHF; j_call: TRBJ1-5; d_call: NA; clone_size: many; v_call: TRBV20-1
cdr3_nt: TGTCCCACCAGGGGGGAGAATGAGCAGTTCTTC; cdr3_aa: CPTRGENEQFF; j_call: TRBJ2-1; d_call: NA; clone_size: NA; v_call: TRBV24-1
cdr3_nt: TGTGCCAGCAGCCAAGACAGGGGTAGCGCAGATACGCAGTATTTT; cdr3_aa: CASSQDRGSADTQYF; j_call: TRBJ2-3; d_call: NA; clone_size: NA; v_call: TRBV4-2
cdr3_nt: TGTGCCAGCAGTTACGGGTTAGCTCACCCCGAGCAGTTCTTC; cdr3_aa: CASSYGLAHPEQFF; j_call: TRBJ2-1; d_call: NA; clone_size: few; v_call: TRBV6-5